This entry lists 28 T cell receptor beta chains sequenced from one sample in a study of radiotherapy plus CTLA-4 blockade in lung cancer. Using immunoSEQ multiplex PCR, the repertoire was profiled, and TCRdb retains in-frame clones only, with some absent. Of tens of thousands of clones listed, 84% are singletons. The material sequenced was peripheral blood, taken from a patient treated with radiotherapy plus ipilimumab. These receptors were taken from a human donor with non-small cell lung cancer whose response to radiotherapy plus ipilimumab could not be evaluated.

The genes are TRBV9 and TRBJ2-7; TRBD1 is a possible D gene (5 bases). V lost 3 bases and J 0 bases, leaving 10 bases between the germline ends. This CDR3 comprises 14 residues. CDR1 SGDLS and CDR2 YYNGEE come from the germline V gene. The CDR3 DNA reads TGTGCCAGCAGCGGGCAGGGTTTCTCCTACGAGCAGTACTTC. This translates into CASSGQGFSYEQYF.

The V call is TRBV28, the J call TRBJ2-7; TRBD1 matches at 9 bases. This CDR3 has 14 residues. The V gene's germline CDR1 is MDHEN and CDR2 SYDVKM. The J segment lost 7 bases and the V segment lost 3 bases, leaving 7 bases of the junction unmatched. The CDR3 loop is CASSFRTGAREQYF. Here the CDR3 DNA reads TGTGCCAGCAGTTTTAGGACAGGGGCTCGGGAGCAGTACTTC.

This clone was seen a handful of times. V usage is TRBV18 and J usage is TRBJ1-1; unclear D gene. The germline gives CDR1 KGHSH, CDR2 LQKENI. The CDR3 consists of 14 residues. V was cut by 3 bases and J by 3 bases, with 11 bases left in between. In DNA form, the CDR3 reads TGTGCCAGCTCACCTAACCTGCGGGACACTGAAGCTTTCTTT. Translating gives CASSPNLRDTEAFF.

The rearrangement uses TRBV7-2 and TRBJ1-5, with D unresolved. This CDR3 contains 16 residues. The germline CDR1 and CDR2 sequences are SGHTA and FQGNSA. Trimming cost V 1 base and J 1 base, with 11 bases left between them. CDR3 sequence reads: CASSLVAEQSNQPQHF. The DNA for the CDR3 is TGTGCCAGCAGCTTAGTAGCCGAGCAGAGCAATCAGCCCCAGCATTTT.

This chain links TRBV19 with TRBJ1-1; TRBD1 matches at 8 bases. CDR1 is LNHDA and CDR2 is SQIVND in the germline V gene (reference sequence). The V and J ends lost 7 bases and 2 bases, in that order; junction bases with no gene match: 3. This CDR3 region has 13 residues. The CDR3 reads CASTGTGNTEAFF. DNA of the CDR3: TGTGCCAGTACCGGGACAGGCAACACTGAAGCTTTCTTT.

This chain's CDR3 is CASSYGTGGDEQYF. The DNA of the CDR3 is TGTGCCAGCAGTTACGGGACAGGGGGCGACGAGCAGTACTTC. The rearrangement joins TRBV6-6 to TRBJ2-7, with 12 bases matching TRBD1. Losses at the gene ends were 2 bases for V and 5 bases for J; bases not matched to a gene: 1. Germline V lookup: CDR1 MNHNY, CDR2 SVGAGI (reference sequence). This CDR3 comprises 14 residues.

This clone was seen a few times. The chain uses TRBV7-8 and TRBJ1-2; D gene unclear. The CDR3 has 12 residues. Trimming cost V 2 bases and J 9 bases, with 10 bases left between them. Per germline, CDR1 SGHVS and CDR2 FQNEAQ. The CDR3, as DNA: TGTGCCAGCAGCTTACAAACAGAAAGCTACACCTTC. This encodes CASSLQTESYTF.

The V call is TRBV5-1, the J call TRBJ2-3; 7 nucleotides line up with TRBD1. CDR1 SGHRS and CDR2 YFSETQ come from the germline V gene. This CDR3 region has 15 residues. The V segment lost 3 bases and the J segment 1 base; nucleotides outside the gene matches: 5. DNA for the CDR3: TGCGCCAGCAGCTCTCGACAGGGCGGCACAGATACGCAGTATTTT. Residues: CASSSRQGGTDTQYF.

V and J are TRBV4-2 and TRBJ1-2; possibly TRBD1 for D (6 bases). The germline CDR1 and CDR2 sequences are LGHNA and YNFKEQ. V lost 0 bases to trimming and J lost 7 bases, with 12 bases between them. This CDR3 is built from 14 residues. CDR3 residues: CASSQEGHRAGYTF. CDR3 coding DNA: TGTGCCAGCAGCCAAGAAGGTCACAGGGCTGGCTACACCTTC.

The V call is TRBV7-2, the J call TRBJ2-1; 12 bases fit TRBD2. Trimming removed 4 bases from V and 0 bases from J; junction bases left unmatched: 4. This CDR3 has 17 residues. Germline values: CDR1 SGHTA, CDR2 FQGNSA. CDR3 coding DNA: TGTGCCAGCAGCTCCGGACTAGCGGGATACTCCTACAATGAGCAGTTCTTC. It yields the protein CASSSGLAGYSYNEQFF.

The chain is built from TRBV7-2 and TRBJ2-5, with 14 nucleotides matching TRBD2. This CDR3 contains 15 residues. V lost 5 bases to trimming and J lost 4 bases; unmatched junction nucleotides: 3. Germline assignment: CDR1 SGHTA and CDR2 FQGNSA. CDR3 sequence (DNA): TGTGCCAGCAGCGGCGGACTAGCGGGAGGAGAGACCCAGTACTTC. It codes for CASSGGLAGGETQYF.

The chain employs TRBV6-4 and TRBJ2-1; 9 bases align to TRBD2. V was clipped by 5 bases and J by 8 bases; unmatched bases: 7. The germline V gene encodes CDR1 MRHNA and CDR2 SNTAGT. The CDR3 totals 14 residues. The CDR3 sequence: CASSYAGGPDEQFF. CDR3 bases: TGTGCCAGCAGTTATGCGGGAGGGCCGGATGAGCAGTTCTTC.

The chain uses TRBV7-6 and TRBJ1-4; 8 bases map to TRBD1. V was clipped by 2 bases and J by 7 bases; unmatched bases: 9. CDR1 is SGHVS, CDR2 FNYEAQ, per germline. The CDR3 is 16 residues long. The CDR3 bases are TGTGCCAGCAGCTTAACCATTGGACAGGGTGGTGAAAAACTGTTTTTT. Its translation: CASSLTIGQGGEKLFF.

The CDR3 loop reads CASSYVAGGRETQYF. DNA of the CDR3: TGTGCCAGCAGTTACGTAGCGGGAGGCAGGGAGACCCAGTACTTC. The chain recombines TRBV6-5 with TRBJ2-5; 10 bases are shared with TRBD2. This CDR3 region has 15 residues. V dropped 2 bases and J dropped 5; count of bases not matched to a gene: 5. From germline, CDR1 is MNHEY and CDR2 SVGAGI.

V and J are TRBV30 and TRBJ1-1; 7 bases are a match to TRBD1. The CDR3 is 15 amino acids. Per the germline V gene, CDR1 is GTSNPN and CDR2 is SVGIG (reference sequence). V was pared by 2 bases and J by 0 bases, with 6 bases of the junction left unmatched. CDR3 in amino acids: CAWSRPDRLNTEAFF. In nucleotides, the CDR3 is TGTGCCTGGAGTCGTCCGGACAGGCTGAACACTGAAGCTTTCTTT.

V usage is TRBV11-2 and J usage is TRBJ1-1; D uncertain. CDR3 size: 15 residues. Trimming took off 3 bases at V and 0 bases at J, with 11 bases between the two ends. Germline values: CDR1 SGHAT, CDR2 FQNNGV. The CDR3 loop is CASSLGQTMNTEAFF. The CDR3 DNA is TGTGCCAGCAGCTTGGGCCAGACCATGAACACTGAAGCTTTCTTT.

The J gene is TRBJ2-2, the V gene TRBV28; D is possibly TRBD1 (6 bases). Per the germline V gene, CDR1 is MDHEN and CDR2 is SYDVKM. This CDR3 is built from 17 residues. V was clipped by 2 bases and J by 0 bases, with 13 bases between them. The CDR3 DNA follows: TGTGCCAGCAGTTTAGGTTGGGACATCGCGAACACCGGGGAGCTGTTTTTT. As protein: CASSLGWDIANTGELFF.

This clone was detected only once. The V call is TRBV28, the J call TRBJ1-5; perhaps TRBD1 as D (6 bases). Trimming shortened V by 4 bases and J by 2 bases, and 15 bases separated the two germline ends. Per the germline V gene, CDR1 is MDHEN and CDR2 is SYDVKM. The CDR3 has 16 residues. DNA of the CDR3: TGTGCCAGCAGTTCAGCAGGGGATGAGGGCAATCAGCCCCAGCATTTT. Amino acids: CASSSAGDEGNQPQHF.

This clone showed up just once. The rearrangement joins TRBV27 to TRBJ2-3; D call uncertain. Germline assignment: CDR1 MNHEY and CDR2 SMNVEV (reference sequence). Trimming took off 0 bases at V and 6 bases at J, with 28 bases between the two ends. The CDR3 has 20 amino acids. DNA of the CDR3: TGTGCCAGCAGTTTATCAACACGTGCCTCACGTGGTCTTTGGCAGGATACGCAGTATTTT. Encoded protein: CASSLSTRASRGLWQDTQYF.

The chain is built from TRBV6-5 and TRBJ1-2; D is ambiguous. The CDR3 is 15 amino acids. The V and J ends lost 6 bases and 5 bases respectively, with 19 bases between them. Per germline, CDR1 MNHEY and CDR2 SVGAGI. The CDR3 bases are TGTGCCAGCAGCCCAGTTACGTCGTCTCTGTATGGCTACACCTTC. Amino acids: CASSPVTSSLYGYTF.

The rearrangement uses TRBV21-1 and TRBJ1-3. TRBV21-1 is a documented pseudogene. The CDR3 length is 17 residues. The CDR3 coding sequence is TGTGCCAGCAGATTAGATCTAGCTACAACCGCACGAAACACCATATATTTT. This translates into CASRLDLATTARNTIYF.

The rearrangement joins TRBV7-3 to TRBJ2-1; TRBD1 aligns across 9 bases. V gave up 5 bases and J gave up 6 bases; unmatched junction bases: 5. The CDR3 length is 14 residues. The germline V gene encodes CDR1 SGHTA and CDR2 FQGTGA. CDR3 coding DNA: TGTGCCAGCAGCCCCGGGACAGGGATCAATGAGCAGTTCTTC. This codes for CASSPGTGINEQFF.

This chain joins TRBV2 and TRBJ2-7, with 11 positions matching TRBD1. Germline assignment: CDR1 SNHLY and CDR2 FYNNEI. The CDR3 loop spans 14 amino acids. V was pared by 7 bases and J by 2 bases, with 4 bases of the junction left unmatched. CDR3 nucleotides: TGTGCCAGCAAAAGGGACAGGGGGGCCTACGAGCAGTACTTC. Protein sequence: CASKRDRGAYEQYF. Looking up the rest from reference TRBV2 and TRBJ2-7 gives the full variable domain: EPEVTQTPSHQVTQMGQEVILRCVPISNHLYFYWYRQILGQKVEFLVSFYNNEISEKSEIFDDQFSVERPDGSNFTLKIRSTKLEDSAMYFCASKRDRGAYEQYFGPGTRLTVT.

The chain joins TRBV29-1 to TRBJ1-2; D is possibly TRBD1 (5 bases). Germline V gene lookup returns CDR1 SQVTM and CDR2 ANQGSEA. This CDR3 is built from 13 residues. Trimming shortened V by 7 bases and J by 3 bases, and 15 bases separated the two germline ends. DNA for the CDR3: TGCAGCGGAACGGGAGGGGAGGACTATGGCTACACCTTC. Amino acid sequence: CSGTGGEDYGYTF.

The chain combines TRBV18 with TRBJ1-1; the D gene is possibly TRBD1 (6 bases). V lost 5 bases and J 8 bases, leaving 9 bases between the germline ends. The CDR3 has 11 amino acids. In germline, CDR1 is KGHSH, CDR2 LQKENI. This CDR3 reads CASSSGTEAFF. In nucleotides, the CDR3 is TGTGCCAGCTCATCTGGGACAGAAGCTTTCTTT.

The table lists this clone with a count of one. The chain employs TRBV5-4 and TRBJ2-2, with 9 bases matching TRBD2. Germline loops: CDR1 SGHNT, CDR2 YYREEE (reference sequence). This CDR3 contains 16 residues. The trim removed 6 bases at V and 1 base at J, leaving 7 bases unmatched. The CDR3 coding sequence is TGTGCCAGCAATTGGGGGACTAGCATGAACACCGGGGAGCTGTTTTTT. Its protein product is CASNWGTSMNTGELFF.

In the case of this clone: Germline is not matched at one junction end, which may reflect a read error. The V gene is TRBV19, the J gene TRBJ2-7, with TRBD2 matching 13 bases. Germline assignment: CDR1 LNHDA and CDR2 SQIVND (reference sequence). This CDR3 has 12 residues. CDR3 residues: CASSPGTSGKSF. CDR3 nucleotides: TGTGCCAGTAGTCCAGGGACTAGCGGGAAAAGTTTC. The whole variable domain, filled in from reference TRBV19 and TRBJ2-7, reads DGGITQSPKYLFRKEGQNVTLSCEQNLNHDAMYWYRQDPGQGLRLIYYSQIVNDFQKGDIAEGYSVSREKKESFPLTVTSAQKNPTAFYLCASSPGTSGKSFGPGTRLTVT.

V gene TRBV30 combines with J gene TRBJ1-3, with D possibly matching TRBD1 (6 bases). Germline V gene lookup returns CDR1 GTSNPN and CDR2 SVGIG (reference sequence). There are 13 residues in the CDR3. V was pared by 1 base and J by 4 bases, with 8 bases between. Here the CDR3 DNA reads TGTGCCTGGAGTGCACAGGGCGGAAACACCATATATTTT. This sequence encodes CAWSAQGGNTIYF.